These 21 T cell receptor beta chains share one sample of origin, sequenced in a study of vaccination and CD4 T cells after COVID-19. The Oncomine TCR Beta short-read assay sequenced DNA from cultured CD4+ T cells. MiXCR, run by TCRdb on the PCR reads, gives a single entry per CDR3 protein. The sample has more than 20,000 distinct CDR3 sequences; approximately 50% are singletons. The treatment is: approximately 9-day PBMC culture with coronavirus spike peptide pools or control peptides (ViraFEST assay). Their antigen targets remain unknown. Sequencing was performed on CD4+ T cells from blood, cultured in vitro. These receptors all stem from a human donor who had recovered from COVID-19.

The V and J genes are TRBV6-1 and TRBJ1-5; D is ambiguous. Germline CDR1 MNHNS, CDR2 SASEGT. The CDR3 is 10 residues long. With 7 bases removed from V and 9 bases from J, the gap between germline ends came to 7 bases. CDR3 in DNA: TGTGCCAGCAACCTAAGGCCCCAGCATTTT. Its translation is CASNLRPQHF.

This clonotype showed up just a few times. The chain joins TRBV6-5 to TRBJ2-7; 11 bases align to TRBD2. CDR3 length: 14 amino acids. V shed 4 bases and J 4 bases; nucleotides not matched to a gene: 3. CDR1 and CDR2 from the germline V gene are MNHEY and SVGAGI. The CDR3: CASSLTSGTYEQYF. DNA for the CDR3: TGTGCCAGCAGTTTGACTAGCGGGACTTACGAGCAGTACTTC.

V gene TRBV9 combines with J gene TRBJ1-5; 7 bases match TRBD1. With V trimmed by 3 bases and J by 4 bases, 4 bases remained unmatched. CDR3 size: 14 residues. Looked up from germline, CDR1 is SGDLS and CDR2 is YYNGEE. The CDR3 coding sequence is TGTGCCAGCAGCGCCGGGACAGAAAATCAGCCCCAGCATTTT. It specifies CASSAGTENQPQHF.

In its sample, this clonotype was seen once. The chain couples TRBV19 to TRBJ1-2; perhaps TRBD1 as D (5 bases). The germline gives CDR1 LNHDA, CDR2 SQIVND (reference sequence). V lost 5 bases to trimming and J lost 7 bases, with 17 bases between them. The CDR3 loop spans 14 amino acids. CDR3 amino acids: CASSPLEGRRGYTF. For the CDR3, the DNA is TGTGCCAGTAGTCCCCTGGAGGGGAGACGTGGCTACACCTTC. The variable domain in full, completed from reference TRBV19 and TRBJ1-2, reads DGGITQSPKYLFRKEGQNVTLSCEQNLNHDAMYWYRQDPGQGLRLIYYSQIVNDFQKGDIAEGYSVSREKKESFPLTVTSAQKNPTAFYLCASSPLEGRRGYTFGSGTRLTVV.

This clonotype was picked up a small number of times. The chain is built from TRBV20-1 and TRBJ1-5, with D perhaps TRBD1 (6 bases). This CDR3 contains 15 residues. Trimming took 5 bases from V and 1 from J, leaving 15 bases between them. Germline loops: CDR1 DFQATT, CDR2 SNEGSKA (reference sequence). In DNA form, the CDR3 reads TGCAGTGCTGGAAAGAATCAGGGGAGCAATCAGCCCCAGCATTTT. Encoded protein: CSAGKNQGSNQPQHF.

This chain connects TRBV15 to TRBJ2-7; D gene unclear. The V end lost 1 base, the J end lost 2 bases, and 9 bases lay between the germline ends. Germline CDR1 reads LNHNV; CDR2 reads YYDKDF (reference sequence). The CDR3 contains 14 residues. CDR3 loop: CATSRALAAYEQYF. CDR3 in DNA: TGTGCCACCAGCAGAGCTCTGGCAGCCTACGAGCAGTACTTC.

The rearrangement joins TRBV5-4 to TRBJ2-3; 7 bases are shared with TRBD2. The ends lost 0 bases at V and 0 bases at J; junction bases unmatched: 4. The germline gives CDR1 SGHNT, CDR2 YYREEE (reference sequence). This CDR3 has 16 residues. This chain's CDR3 is CASSLGPSGSTDTQYF. The CDR3, as DNA: TGTGCCAGCAGCTTGGGTCCTAGCGGAAGCACAGATACGCAGTATTTT.

V usage is TRBV10-3 and J usage is TRBJ2-5, with D possibly matching TRBD1 (6 bases). Per the germline V gene, CDR1 is ENHRY and CDR2 is SYGVKD. This CDR3 has 15 residues. Trimming took off 2 bases at V and 2 bases at J, with 12 bases between the two ends. The chain's CDR3 is CAISERLGAQETQYF. The DNA for the CDR3 is TGTGCCATCAGTGAGAGACTGGGGGCGCAAGAGACCCAGTACTTC.

This sequence joins TRBV15 and TRBJ2-7; TRBD2 aligns across 10 bases. The CDR3 has 14 amino acids. Per the germline V gene, CDR1 is LNHNV and CDR2 is YYDKDF (reference sequence). J gave up 6 bases and V 3 bases, and 5 bases lay outside the gene matches. The CDR3 nucleotides read TGTGCCACCAGCAGGGAGGGACTAGCGAGCGAGCAGTACTTC. This sequence encodes CATSREGLASEQYF.

This clonotype was detected only once. This chain connects TRBV10-3 to TRBJ2-3; a possible D gene is TRBD1 (5 bases). Trimming cost V 7 bases and J 0 bases, with 14 bases left between them. Germline V gene data show CDR1 as ENHRY and CDR2 as SYGVKD. The CDR3 has 15 residues. CDR3 bases: TGTGCCATCAAGGACGACAGCAGTAGCACAGATACGCAGTATTTT. Residues: CAIKDDSSSTDTQYF.

The chain recombines TRBV6-5 with TRBJ2-7; D uncertain. V was trimmed by 0 bases and J by 2 bases, leaving 11 bases between them. The germline V gene has CDR1 MNHEY and CDR2 SVGAGI. The CDR3 sequence is 15 residues long. The CDR3 loop is CASSYSTLATYEQYF. In nucleotides, the CDR3 is TGTGCCAGCAGTTACTCGACCCTGGCGACCTACGAGCAGTACTTC.

The chain links TRBV19 to TRBJ2-3, with D unresolved. The CDR3 is 15 residues long. CDR1 and CDR2 (germline): LNHDA, SQIVND (reference sequence). Trimming cost V 2 bases and J 0 bases, with 9 bases left between them. This CDR3 is CASSIPSPSTDTQYF. Written as DNA, the CDR3 is TGTGCCAGTAGTATACCCAGTCCTAGCACAGATACGCAGTATTTT.

This chain connects TRBV19 to TRBJ1-3; D is unclear. Germline CDR1 is LNHDA and CDR2 is SQIVND (reference sequence). CDR3 length: 14 amino acids. Trimming took 6 bases from V and 2 from J, leaving 11 bases between them. The CDR3 nucleotides read TGTGCCAGTAGCCCCGGCCCCCCTGGAAACACCATATATTTT. This translates into CASSPGPPGNTIYF.

The chain links TRBV6-1 to TRBJ1-1; no reliable D call. Germline CDR1 is MNHNS and CDR2 is SASEGT. V was cut by 7 bases and J by 0 bases, with 15 bases left in between. The CDR3 is 15 amino acids. This CDR3 is CASTTIRQMNTEAFF. CDR3 bases: TGTGCCAGCACCACCATCCGGCAAATGAACACTGAAGCTTTCTTT.

This chain links TRBV7-3 with TRBJ1-2; D is perhaps TRBD1 (6 bases). Trimming removed 10 bases at V and 4 bases at J, with 22 bases between. The CDR3 loop spans 15 amino acids. Germline CDR1 reads SGHTA; CDR2 reads FQGTGA. CDR3 sequence (DNA): TGTGCCAACCGTTGGACAGTTCCTTCTCTCTATGGCTACACCTTC. Its protein is CANRWTVPSLYGYTF.

The chain links TRBV18 to TRBJ1-5; D call uncertain. V dropped 3 bases and J dropped 9 bases, with 12 bases sitting between them. From germline, CDR1 is KGHSH and CDR2 LQKENI. The CDR3 runs 13 residues. The CDR3 region is CASSPGVTSPQHF. The CDR3 bases are TGTGCCAGCTCACCCGGGGTCACCTCGCCCCAGCATTTT.

The rearrangement joins TRBV20-1 to TRBJ2-1, with D possibly TRBD1 on 5 matching bases. CDR1 and CDR2 from the germline V gene are DFQATT and SNEGSKA (reference sequence). The CDR3 is 14 residues long. The V gene lost 0 bases and the J gene lost 7 bases, with 13 bases spanning the gap. The CDR3: CSARDARVKNEQFF. CDR3 bases: TGCAGTGCTAGAGATGCCAGGGTCAAGAATGAGCAGTTCTTC.

V and J are TRBV29-1 and TRBJ2-5; D not resolved. The CDR3 has 12 residues. Deletions cut 4 bases from V and 3 bases from J, with 9 bases between. CDR1 and CDR2 from the germline V gene are SQVTM and ANQGSEA. The DNA for the CDR3 is TGCAGCGTTGGAAGTCAGAAAGAGACCCAGTACTTC. Protein product: CSVGSQKETQYF. The complete variable domain, with remaining parts taken from reference TRBV29-1 and TRBJ2-5, reads SAVISQKPSRDICQRGTSLTIQCQVDSQVTMMFWYRQQPGQSLTLIATANQGSEATYESGFVIDKFPISRPNLTFSTLTVSNMSPEDSSIYLCSVGSQKETQYFGPGTRLLVL.

This clonotype occurred a few times. The chain employs TRBV5-1 and TRBJ1-1, with D perhaps TRBD1 (5 bases). The germline V gene has CDR1 SGHRS and CDR2 YFSETQ. The V end was cut by 7 bases, the J end by 4 bases, with 11 bases between. The CDR3 length is 12 residues. In DNA, the CDR3 is TGCGCCAGCGGGGGTCCGGGCACTGAAGCTTTCTTT. Residues: CASGGPGTEAFF.

The J gene is TRBJ2-1, the V gene TRBV7-8; D is uncertain. This CDR3 spans 16 amino acids. Trimming stripped 4 bases from V and 2 bases from J, with 15 bases between. Germline lookup yields CDR1 SGHVS and CDR2 FQNEAQ. CDR3 bases: TGTGCCAGCAGCTCCGGGCGGTTGACCCCCTACAATGAGCAGTTCTTC. Protein: CASSSGRLTPYNEQFF.

This clonotype turned up a few times. The chain joins TRBV28 to TRBJ1-5; no definite D call. This CDR3 is built from 16 residues. Trimming left V 2 bases short and J 2 bases short, with 13 bases between. Germline-derived CDR1 and CDR2 are MDHEN and SYDVKM. CDR3 residues: CASSLAASMGNQPQHF. Here the CDR3 DNA reads TGTGCCAGCAGTTTAGCGGCATCCATGGGCAATCAGCCCCAGCATTTT. Combining the CDR3 with reference TRBV28 and TRBJ1-5 gives the whole variable domain DVKVTQSSRYLVKRTGEKVFLECVQDMDHENMFWYRQDPGLGLRLIYFSYDVKMKEKGDIPEGYSVSREKKERFSLILESASTNQTSMYLCASSLAASMGNQPQHFGDGTRLSIL.